The 15 T cell receptor beta chains reported below all come from one sample, sequenced in a study of blood T cell repertoires in COVID-19. Produced via immunoSEQ multiplex PCR; TCRdb's table is partial and in-frame only. Altogether roughly 210,000 clones are present, around 87% being singletons, with the ten largest covering roughly 7.2%. Sequencing was carried out using PBMCs or T cells enriched from blood (not recorded which). These receptor sequences come from a man between 25 and 39 years old in a cohort exposed to, infected with or recovered from COVID-19 (not recorded which).

This chain uses TRBV10-2 with TRBJ2-7; 9 bases match TRBD2. The CDR3 contains 18 residues. Germline values: CDR1 WSHSY, CDR2 SAAADI. The ends lost 4 bases at V and 3 bases at J; junction bases unmatched: 16. The CDR3 DNA sequence: TGCGCCAGCAGTGTCAAGGGGTCTTCGGCGGGAGGGTTCTACGAGCAGTACTTC. Translated, it gives CASSVKGSSAGGFYEQYF.

In its sample, this clone was seen once. CDR3 in amino acids: CASSVDPSGTDTQYF. The CDR3, as DNA: TGTGCCAGCAGCGTAGATCCGTCGGGCACAGATACGCAGTATTTT. The rearrangement uses TRBV9 and TRBJ2-3, with unresolved D. V was pared by 0 bases and J by 1 base, with 9 bases between. The CDR3 extends over 15 amino acids. The V gene's germline CDR1 is SGDLS and CDR2 YYNGEE.

The genes are TRBV20-1 and TRBJ1-1, with D possibly TRBD1 on 5 matching bases. The CDR3 spans 14 residues. V lost 3 bases and J 5 bases, leaving 16 bases between the germline ends. Germline CDR1 reads DFQATT; CDR2 reads SNEGSKA (reference sequence). In DNA form, the CDR3 reads TGCAGTGCTAGTCTGTCAGGGAGGATAACTGAAGCTTTCTTT. This encodes CSASLSGRITEAFF.

The chain joins TRBV7-9 to TRBJ1-1; D unresolved. The germline V gene has CDR1 SEHNR and CDR2 FQNEAQ (reference sequence). V lost 1 base to trimming and J lost 6 bases, with 9 bases between them. The CDR3 runs to 13 residues. CDR3 sequence: CASSLVGRAEAFF. In DNA form, the CDR3 reads TGTGCCAGCAGCTTAGTAGGGCGGGCTGAAGCTTTCTTT.

This clone was observed once. The CDR3 DNA reads TGTGCCAGCAGCCCCTTAACACCAGGTCCCCCTTACTACGAGCAGTACTTC. Translated: CASSPLTPGPPYYEQYF. The chain recombines TRBV27 with TRBJ2-7; D gene uncertain. CDR3 length equals 17 residues. CDR1 is MNHEY and CDR2 is SMNVEV in the germline V gene (reference sequence). Trimming removed 6 bases from V and 3 bases from J, with 24 bases in between.

The V gene is TRBV18, the J gene TRBJ2-7, with 8 bases identical to TRBD1. The CDR3 has 15 amino acids. With V trimmed by 2 bases and J by 0 bases, 3 bases remained unmatched. From germline, CDR1 is KGHSH and CDR2 LQKENI. CDR3 sequence reads: CASSPAGGISYEQYF. Here the CDR3 DNA reads TGTGCCAGCTCACCAGCAGGGGGCATCTCCTACGAGCAGTACTTC.

The chain is built from TRBV28 and TRBJ1-2; 7 bases are shared with TRBD1. This CDR3 spans 13 amino acids. Germline assignment: CDR1 MDHEN and CDR2 SYDVKM. Trimming removed 11 bases from V and 0 bases from J; junction bases left unmatched: 6. CDR3 residues: CACDRATNYGYTF. CDR3 coding DNA: TGTGCCTGCGACAGGGCGACTAACTATGGCTACACCTTC.

This clone was observed a handful of times. The CDR3 nucleotides are TGTGCCAGCTCACTATCGCTAGCGGAAGAGCAGTACTTC. It specifies CASSLSLAEEQYF. This chain connects TRBV18 to TRBJ2-7, with 7 bases matching TRBD2. After removal of 4 bases from V and 7 bases from J, the junction contained 7 bases not matched to a gene. Germline assignment: CDR1 KGHSH and CDR2 LQKENI. The CDR3 extends over 13 amino acids. Filled out from reference TRBV18 and TRBJ2-7, the complete variable domain reads NAGVMQNPRHLVRRRGQEARLRCSPMKGHSHVYWYRQLPEEGLKFMVYLQKENIIDESGMPKERFSAEFPKEGPSILRIQQVVRGDSAAYFCASSLSLAEEQYFGPGTRLTVT.

The rearrangement uses TRBV6-5 and TRBJ2-1, with TRBD1 as a possible D gene (6 bases). The V end lost 4 bases, the J end lost 3 bases, and 13 bases lay between the germline ends. Germline V lookup: CDR1 MNHEY, CDR2 SVGAGI. The CDR3 runs 15 residues. In DNA form, the CDR3 reads TGTGCCAGCAGTTCAGGGTTCAGGGGCTACAATGAGCAGTTCTTC. It codes for CASSSGFRGYNEQFF.

CDR3 region: CASSRVTPGVFSNQPQHF. Written as DNA, the CDR3 is TGTGCCAGCAGCCGCGTTACCCCGGGAGTCTTTAGCAATCAGCCCCAGCATTTT. This chain connects TRBV28 to TRBJ1-5; no firm D call. Trimming left V 6 bases short and J 0 bases short, with 21 bases between. The CDR3 is made up of 18 amino acids. Germline V lookup: CDR1 MDHEN, CDR2 SYDVKM.

CDR3 DNA: TGTGCCAGTAGCCCATACGGGACAGGAGGTTACGAGCAGTACTTC. Translation gives CASSPYGTGGYEQYF. The chain employs TRBV19 and TRBJ2-7; 8 nucleotides line up with TRBD1. CDR3 length: 15 residues. The junction had 11 bases not matched to a gene; V was cut back by 6 bases and J by 4 bases. Germline V CDR1 and CDR2: LNHDA, SQIVND (reference sequence).

The chain recombines TRBV5-1 with TRBJ2-3; 15 nucleotides align to TRBD2. The V and J ends lost 4 bases and 2 bases, in that order; junction bases with no gene match: 5. CDR1 is SGHRS and CDR2 is YFSETQ in the germline V gene. There are 17 residues in the CDR3. The CDR3 DNA is TGCGCCAGCAGCAAGGGGACTAGCGGGAGGATCACAGATACGCAGTATTTT. Amino acid sequence: CASSKGTSGRITDTQYF.

This rearrangement joins TRBV2 to TRBJ1-5; D not resolved. Trimming shortened V by 6 bases and J by 7 bases, and 16 bases separated the two germline ends. Germline values: CDR1 SNHLY, CDR2 FYNNEI. The CDR3 covers 14 residues. CDR3 region: CASRAGQPGQPQHF. CDR3 coding DNA: TGTGCCAGCAGAGCGGGCCAGCCGGGGCAGCCCCAGCATTTT.

This chain connects TRBV7-8 to TRBJ1-1, with D hard to call. The V gene lost 5 bases and the J gene lost 12 bases, with 16 bases spanning the gap. Per the germline V gene, CDR1 is SGHVS and CDR2 is FQNEAQ. CDR3 length: 12 residues. CDR3 sequence: CASSLFRAATFF. DNA of the CDR3: TGTGCCAGCAGCCTTTTCCGTGCCGCGACTTTCTTT.

The chain uses TRBV27 and TRBJ1-1; D unclear. From germline, CDR1 is MNHEY and CDR2 SMNVEV (reference sequence). V was pared by 5 bases and J by 2 bases, with 6 bases between. The CDR3 spans 12 residues. This CDR3 is CASSLGNTEAFF. The CDR3 bases are TGTGCCAGCAGTCTCGGTAACACTGAAGCTTTCTTT.